The clone carrying this T cell receptor beta chain has ten or more counts. The target antigen is unknown. Trimming shortened V by 6 bases and J by 0 bases, and 12 bases separated the two germline ends. This CDR3 has 14 amino acids. Researchers amplified the TCR beta CDR3 regions from RNA transcripts. An initial round of RT-PCR targeting the TCR CDR3 relied on the HTBI primer set. TCRdb recomputed calls from the multiplex PCR reads with MiXCR, one row per CDR3 protein. The sample carries about 480,000 distinct CDR3 sequences, around 14% recorded once. This sample stems from a study of T cells in Graves' hyperthyroidism and ophthalmopathy. The diagnoses drew upon clinical symptoms, serum thyroxine and TRAb, thyroid ultrasound and orbital computed tomography. Findings and limits, study-wide: The model forecast ophthalmopathy, anticipating it by a median approximately 6.2 months before onset.

The sequenced material came from blood. The receptor was derived from a young woman with Graves' hyperthyroidism. This chain connects TRBV12-3 or TRBV12-4 to TRBJ2-7; tentatively, D is TRBD1 (5 bases). CDR3 residues: CASSLRQNSYEQYF. The CDR3 DNA follows: TGTGCCAGCAGCCTTCGACAGAACTCCTACGAGCAGTACTTC.